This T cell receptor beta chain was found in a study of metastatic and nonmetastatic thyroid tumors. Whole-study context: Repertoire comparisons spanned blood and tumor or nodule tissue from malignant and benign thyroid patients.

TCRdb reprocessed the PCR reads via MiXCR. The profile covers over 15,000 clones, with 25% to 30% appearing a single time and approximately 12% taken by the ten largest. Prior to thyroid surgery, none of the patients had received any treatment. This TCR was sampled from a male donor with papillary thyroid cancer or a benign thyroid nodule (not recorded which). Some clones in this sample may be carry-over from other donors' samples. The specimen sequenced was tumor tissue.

CDR3 sequence reads: CASSAGDGSYEQYF. For the CDR3, the DNA is TGTGCCAGCAGCGCGGGAGATGGGTCCTACGAGCAGTACTTC. The chain joins TRBV28 to TRBJ2-7; TRBD2 matches 7 bases. Trimming removed 6 bases from V and 1 base from J; junction bases left unmatched: 6. The CDR3 is 14 residues long. Germline V gene data show CDR1 as MDHEN and CDR2 as SYDVKM. Filled out from reference TRBV28 and TRBJ2-7, the complete variable domain reads DVKVTQSSRYLVKRTGEKVFLECVQDMDHENMFWYRQDPGLGLRLIYFSYDVKMKEKGDIPEGYSVSREKKERFSLILESASTNQTSMYLCASSAGDGSYEQYFGPGTRLTVT.